What follows are 7 T cell receptor beta chains derived from one specimen sequenced in a study of cytomegalovirus exposure and HLA in healthy donors. 60 Vbeta and 13 Jbeta primers were used in PCR. Libraries were prepared by immunoSEQ multiplex PCR; TCRdb keeps only in-frame clonotypes and omits some of them. The data contain tens of thousands of clones, approximately 81% of them singletons. The source material was PBMCs. The receptor set was obtained from a girl aged 2-10 years in good health and CMV-seropositive.

The chain has TRBV30 and TRBJ1-4; tentative D call: TRBD1 (5 bases). The length of the CDR3 is 17 residues. Deletions cut 1 base from V and 4 bases from J, with 19 bases between. From germline, CDR1 is GTSNPN and CDR2 SVGIG (reference sequence). The CDR3 is CAWSGQLAAPRNEKLFF. The CDR3 DNA reads as TGTGCCTGGAGTGGACAGCTGGCAGCCCCTCGTAATGAAAAACTGTTTTTT.

The genes are TRBV2 and TRBJ1-1; TRBD1 matches at 7 bases. CDR1 SNHLY and CDR2 FYNNEI come from the germline V gene. After removal of 2 bases from V and 1 base from J, the junction contained 4 bases not matched to a gene. The CDR3 consists of 15 residues. The CDR3, as DNA: TGTGCCAGCAGTGAATTGGGACAGAGGAACACTGAAGCTTTCTTT. Protein sequence: CASSELGQRNTEAFF.

V usage is TRBV4-1 and J usage is TRBJ2-2, with 11 bases aligning to TRBD2. This CDR3 comprises 17 residues. Looked up from germline, CDR1 is MGHRA and CDR2 is YSYEKL. Trimming cost V 5 bases and J 4 bases; bases outside gene matches: 9. This CDR3 is CASSFRTSGYSTGELFF. The CDR3 DNA reads as TGCGCCAGCAGCTTCCGGACTAGCGGGTACAGCACCGGGGAGCTGTTTTTT.

The CDR3, as DNA: TGTGCCAGCAGCCAAGATGGGAGGGTTAGGGCTAATGAAAAACTGTTTTTT. This gives the protein CASSQDGRVRANEKLFF. The chain is built from TRBV4-2 and TRBJ1-4; the D is unclear. Germline V lookup: CDR1 LGHNA, CDR2 YNFKEQ. The CDR3 totals 17 residues. Between the trimmed V and J ends, which lost 0 bases and 3 bases, there was a span of 14 bases.

This clone is a singleton in its sample. The chain is built from TRBV5-1 and TRBJ2-6, with D hard to call. The CDR3 consists of 15 residues. Trimming cost V 6 bases and J 0 bases, with 10 bases left between them. Germline V CDR1 and CDR2: SGHRS, YFSETQ. CDR3 protein: CASTQSVSGANVLTF. For the CDR3, the DNA is TGCGCCAGCACCCAGTCCGTCTCTGGGGCCAACGTCCTGACTTTC.

The chain employs TRBV21-1 and TRBJ2-1; the table's D call of TRBD2 was not tested on the DNA. TRBV21-1 is marked as a pseudogene. The CDR3 contains 15 residues. The CDR3 is CASSKDLLAGGEQFF. The DNA of the CDR3 is TGTGCCAGCAGCAAAGATCTCCTAGCGGGAGGTGAGCAGTTCTTC.

The rearrangement joins TRBV6-4 to TRBJ2-7; 7 bases are shared with TRBD1. CDR1 is MRHNA and CDR2 is SNTAGT in the germline V gene. J was trimmed by 2 bases and V by 2 bases; bases with no gene match: 15. This CDR3 is 18 amino acids long. The CDR3 DNA reads as TGTGCCAGCAGTGACCCGACACCTAGGACAGGACCGACCTACGAGCAGTACTTC. Translation: CASSDPTPRTGPTYEQYF.